This TCR beta chain comes out of a study of blood T cells in healthy people across ages. Notes on the study in general: Higher diversity, along with more naive CD4+ cells, distinguished long-lived donors from aged donors.

Worth noting for this clonotype: Its antigen is not identified.

Researchers isolated at least 6 million PBMCs per sample. The CDR3 contains 13 residues. V was cut by 6 bases and J by 6 bases, with 14 bases left in between. CDR1 is LGHDT, CDR2 YNNKEL, per germline (reference sequence). A second roughly 6 to 12 cycle PCR used barcoded and J-beta primers. TCRdb reanalysed the 5' RACE reads using MiXCR and keeps one entry per CDR3 protein. The sample comprises about 1.4 million distinct CDR3 sequences, roughly 64% of which are singletons, and 5% to 7% rests with the top ten. The receptor was isolated from a man aged 18 to 30 in good health. The chain joins TRBV3-1 to TRBJ1-1; D unclear. Sequencing input: blood. CDR3 nucleotide sequence: TGTGCCAGCAGGCCGGGCGTTCGAGCTGAAGCTTTCTTT. Amino acids: CASRPGVRAEAFF. Looking up the rest from reference TRBV3-1 and TRBJ1-1 gives the full variable domain: DTAVSQTPKYLVTQMGNDKSIKCEQNLGHDTMYWYKQDSKKFLKIMFSYNNKELIINETVPNRFSPKSPDKAHLNLHINSLELGDSAVYFCASRPGVRAEAFFGQGTRLTVV.